This T cell receptor beta chain was recorded in a study of T-cell reconstitution after alpha-beta-depleted transplantation in children. Preparation of the TCRbeta library involved a method that used unique molecular identifiers. TCRdb recomputed calls from the PCR reads with MiXCR, one row per CDR3 protein. The sample shows 350,000 to 450,000 distinct CDR3 sequences, around 20% of them seen only once. This clonotype has a count of ten or more. This receptor was obtained from a human donor who donated a stem cell graft to a child with acute myeloid leukemia. Sequencing used PBMCs from the stem cell graft donor, obtained from the stem cell graft.

CDR3 sequence (DNA): TGCAGTGCTAGAGATGGTACCGCGGGGGAGACCCAGTACTTC. It is translated as CSARDGTAGETQYF. The chain links TRBV20-1 to TRBJ2-5, with D maybe TRBD2 (6 bases). The CDR3 covers 14 residues. Looked up from germline, CDR1 is DFQATT and CDR2 is SNEGSKA (reference sequence). The V and J ends lost 0 bases and 5 bases respectively, with 13 bases between them.